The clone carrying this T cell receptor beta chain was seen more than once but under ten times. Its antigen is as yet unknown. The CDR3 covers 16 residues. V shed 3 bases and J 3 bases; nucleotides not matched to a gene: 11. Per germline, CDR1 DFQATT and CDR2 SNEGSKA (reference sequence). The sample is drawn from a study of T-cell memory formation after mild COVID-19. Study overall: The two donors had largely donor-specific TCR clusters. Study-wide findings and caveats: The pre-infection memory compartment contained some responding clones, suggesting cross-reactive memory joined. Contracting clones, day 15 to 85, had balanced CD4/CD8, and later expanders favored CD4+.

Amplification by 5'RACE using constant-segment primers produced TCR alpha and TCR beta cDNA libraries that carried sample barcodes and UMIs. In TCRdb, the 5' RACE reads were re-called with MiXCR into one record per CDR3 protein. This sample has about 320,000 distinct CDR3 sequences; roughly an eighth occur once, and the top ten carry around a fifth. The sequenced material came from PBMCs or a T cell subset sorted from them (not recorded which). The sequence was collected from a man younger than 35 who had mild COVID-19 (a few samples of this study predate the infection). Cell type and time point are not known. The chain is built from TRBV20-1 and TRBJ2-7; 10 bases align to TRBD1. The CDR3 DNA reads TGCAGTGCTAGTGAAGGGCTTGGGACAGGGGACTACGAGCAGTACGTC. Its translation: CSASEGLGTGDYEQYV.